A single sample gave rise to the 21 T cell receptor beta chains below, sequenced in a study of T cell clonotyping in hematopoietic cell transplantation. Repertoires were generated with immunoSEQ multiplex PCR, while TCRdb's copy carries only in-frame clones and drops some. The sample gives about 15,000 clones, under 90% of which show up once; approximately 2.6% is in the top ten. Sequenced sample: peripheral blood mononuclear cells. These receptors were taken from a man aged 45 to 65 in good health. Some clones in this sample may be carry-over from other donors' samples.

V gene TRBV13 combines with J gene TRBJ2-7; D is unclear. Germline-derived CDR1 and CDR2 are PRHDT and FYEKMQ (reference sequence). V was cut by 4 bases and J by 2 bases, with 3 bases left in between. CDR3 length: 11 amino acids. The CDR3 DNA follows: TGTGCCAGCAGCTCGGCCTACGAGCAGTACTTC. Its protein product is CASSSAYEQYF.

CDR3 nucleotide sequence: TGTGCCAGCAGTTCCACCTCGGACCGGGACGGAAAATCAGATACGCAGTATTTT. Translating gives CASSSTSDRDGKSDTQYF. V usage is TRBV28 and J usage is TRBJ2-3; possibly TRBD1 or TRBD2 for D (5 bases each). V lost 4 bases and J lost 4, with 24 bases in between. This CDR3 has 18 residues. CDR1 and CDR2 from the germline V gene are MDHEN and SYDVKM.

The chain is built from TRBV28 and TRBJ1-1; TRBD1 is a possible D gene (5 bases). Germline V CDR1 and CDR2: MDHEN, SYDVKM. V was shortened by 6 bases and J by 1 base, with 15 bases between the two germline ends. The CDR3 covers 15 residues. DNA of the CDR3: TGTGCCAGCAGGGTCAGCCAGGGCCCGAACACTGAAGCTTTCTTT. This sequence encodes CASRVSQGPNTEAFF. The full variable domain, completed using reference TRBV28 and TRBJ1-1, is DVKVTQSSRYLVKRTGEKVFLECVQDMDHENMFWYRQDPGLGLRLIYFSYDVKMKEKGDIPEGYSVSREKKERFSLILESASTNQTSMYLCASRVSQGPNTEAFFGQGTRLTVV.

This clone occurred once. The chain joins TRBV2 to TRBJ2-7; 8 bases align to TRBD1. Germline assignment: CDR1 SNHLY and CDR2 FYNNEI. J lost 2 bases, V lost 4 bases, and 7 bases had no gene match. This CDR3 contains 15 residues. The CDR3 region is CASSVVQGATYEQYF. The DNA of the CDR3 is TGTGCCAGCAGTGTGGTTCAGGGGGCCACCTACGAGCAGTACTTC.

The rearrangement joins TRBV19 to TRBJ2-7; 8 bases line up with TRBD1. With V trimmed by 9 bases and J by 2 bases, 12 bases remained unmatched. Germline V lookup: CDR1 LNHDA, CDR2 SQIVND (reference sequence). The length of the CDR3 is 15 residues. The CDR3 here is CASSGTQTGAYEQYF. In DNA, the CDR3 is TGTGCCAGCAGTGGTACCCAGACAGGGGCCTACGAGCAGTACTTC.

This chain uses TRBV6-5 with TRBJ1-1; D perhaps matches TRBD1 (5 bases). Per the germline V gene, CDR1 is MNHEY and CDR2 is SVGAGI. The CDR3 extends over 14 amino acids. Trimming took 0 bases from V and 1 from J, leaving 6 bases between them. The CDR3 DNA reads TGTGCCAGCAGTTACTCGGGGGGGAACACTGAAGCTTTCTTT. Its protein product is CASSYSGGNTEAFF.

This rearrangement joins TRBV29-1 to TRBJ1-3; TRBD1 is a possible D gene (6 bases). The CDR3 sequence is 14 residues long. CDR1 is SQVTM, CDR2 ANQGSEA, per germline. V gave up 4 bases and J gave up 6 bases, with 16 bases separating them. The CDR3 region has the DNA TGCAGCGTTGTACGAGCAGGGGCCGAAAACACCATATATTTT. Its protein is CSVVRAGAENTIYF.

The V and J genes are TRBV28 and TRBJ1-5, with D possibly matching TRBD1 (6 bases). Trimming took 7 bases from V and 0 from J, leaving 13 bases between them. The CDR3 loop spans 15 amino acids. CDR1 is MDHEN, CDR2 SYDVKM, per germline. The CDR3 region has the DNA TGTGCCAGCAAGTACGGGGGGCATAGCAATCAGCCCCAGCATTTT. Its translation is CASKYGGHSNQPQHF.

V is TRBV2 and J is TRBJ1-5, with no clear D. The CDR3 has 15 amino acids. Trimming left V 7 bases short and J 11 bases short, with 24 bases between. CDR1 and CDR2 (germline): SNHLY, FYNNEI. DNA of the CDR3: TGTGCCAGCACGCGCGGACGAACCTTCGCCTCAGCCCAGCATTTT. Amino acids: CASTRGRTFASAQHF.

V is TRBV11-3 and J is TRBJ1-6, with TRBD1 matching over 8 bases. CDR1 and CDR2 from the germline V gene are SGHNT and YENEEA. CDR3 length: 13 residues. J was trimmed by 14 bases and V by 4 bases; bases with no gene match: 7. This CDR3 reads CASSSRGRKTLHF. The CDR3 DNA follows: TGTGCCAGCAGCTCCAGGGGGCGCAAGACCCTCCACTTT. Filled out from reference TRBV11-3 and TRBJ1-6, the complete variable domain reads EAGVVQSPRYKIIEKKQPVAFWCNPISGHNTLYWYLQNLGQGPELLIRYENEEAVDDSQLPKDRFSAERLKGVDSTLKIQPAELGDSAVYLCASSSRGRKTLHFGNGTRLTVT.

The chain joins TRBV30 to TRBJ1-5; tentatively, D is TRBD1 (5 bases). Germline CDR1 reads GTSNPN; CDR2 reads SVGIG (reference sequence). The CDR3 covers 14 residues. The V gene lost 4 bases and the J gene lost 7 bases, with 17 bases spanning the gap. CDR3 loop: CAWTRGGFGQPQHF. CDR3 nucleotide sequence: TGTGCCTGGACCCGGGGGGGGTTTGGCCAGCCCCAGCATTTT.

As regards this clone: Its ends do not fully match the called genes, so a read error is possible. The V call is TRBV7-2, the J call TRBJ2-5; D not certain. Germline V gene data show CDR1 as SGHTA and CDR2 as FQGNSA. This CDR3 is 14 amino acids long. CDR3 DNA: TGTGCCAGCAGTGTATTGGGTATCCAAGAGCCCCAGTACTTC. It specifies CASSVLGIQEPQYF.

A single count supports this clone. This chain joins TRBV28 and TRBJ2-3; D is unresolved. Trimming took 5 bases from V and 6 from J, leaving 9 bases between them. Germline V gene lookup returns CDR1 MDHEN and CDR2 SYDVKM. This CDR3 region has 12 residues. This CDR3 is CASSGPLDTQYF. The CDR3 region has the DNA TGTGCCAGCAGTGGTCCCTTGGATACGCAGTATTTT. Complete variable domain (other parts from reference TRBV28 and TRBJ2-3): DVKVTQSSRYLVKRTGEKVFLECVQDMDHENMFWYRQDPGLGLRLIYFSYDVKMKEKGDIPEGYSVSREKKERFSLILESASTNQTSMYLCASSGPLDTQYFGPGTRLTVL.

The chain carries TRBV5-1 and TRBJ1-2, with a tentative D call TRBD1 (6 bases). Per germline, CDR1 SGHRS and CDR2 YFSETQ. CDR3 length: 14 residues. V dropped 4 bases and J dropped 3 bases, with 13 bases sitting between them. The CDR3 nucleotides are TGCGCCAGCAGCCCGGACGGACAGTACTATGGCTACACCTTC. Encoded protein: CASSPDGQYYGYTF.

CDR3 bases: TGTGCCAGCACCCCAGGGGCCCGTCGCGATGGCTACACCTTC. Translated: CASTPGARRDGYTF. The chain carries TRBV6-5 and TRBJ1-2; D might be TRBD1 (6 bases). CDR1 MNHEY and CDR2 SVGAGI come from the germline V gene. V was trimmed by 7 bases and J by 6 bases, leaving 18 bases between them. CDR3 size: 14 residues.

This chain links TRBV6-5 with TRBJ1-1; possibly TRBD1 for D (5 bases). Germline V gene lookup returns CDR1 MNHEY and CDR2 SVGAGI. This CDR3 spans 13 amino acids. Trimming left V 6 bases short and J 3 bases short, with 11 bases between. The CDR3 is CASRLQGDTEAFF. As DNA, the CDR3 is TGTGCCAGCAGGCTGCAGGGTGACACTGAAGCTTTCTTT.

In nucleotides, the CDR3 is TGTGCCAGCACTAACGGGGACAGGGTTGGTGGCTACACCTTC. Amino acid sequence: CASTNGDRVGGYTF. The chain couples TRBV6-5 to TRBJ1-2, with TRBD1 matching 9 bases. The CDR3 loop spans 14 amino acids. Germline CDR1 and CDR2: MNHEY and SVGAGI. The V gene end was trimmed by 7 bases and the J gene end by 7 bases; junction bases not matched to a gene: 10.

Note on this clone: Since no conserved phenylalanine or tryptophan closes the CDR3, a read error is the likely cause. The DNA is left out, because the CDR3 cannot be placed on it with certainty; the CDR3 is given as TCRdb lists it. V is TRBV5-1 and J is TRBJ1-3. CDR1 and CDR2 (germline): SGHRS, YFSETQ. The CDR3 is 10 residues long, ends included. CDR3 in amino acids: CASSLYIPRL.

The chain has TRBV7-2 and TRBJ2-7, with a tentative D call TRBD2 (5 bases). The V gene lost 1 base and the J gene lost 0 bases, with 19 bases spanning the gap. The CDR3 extends over 18 amino acids. Germline V gene data show CDR1 as SGHTA and CDR2 as FQGNSA. The CDR3, as DNA: TGTGCCAGCAGCTTAGATAGGAGGCGCGGGTCGGTCTCCTACGAGCAGTACTTC. This sequence encodes CASSLDRRRGSVSYEQYF.

V and J are TRBV28 and TRBJ1-1, with D hard to call. The germline V and J ends were trimmed by 9 bases and 1 base, with 15 bases remaining between them. This CDR3 is built from 14 residues. The germline V gene encodes CDR1 MDHEN and CDR2 SYDVKM. In DNA form, the CDR3 reads TGTGCCAGTACCCCTCGGGGTGGGAACACTGAAGCTTTCTTT. The encoded protein is CASTPRGGNTEAFF.

The V gene is TRBV19, the J gene TRBJ1-2; no clear D. Germline V gives CDR1 LNHDA, CDR2 SQIVND (reference sequence). The CDR3 sequence is 12 residues long. V lost 8 bases to trimming and J lost 4 bases, with 11 bases between them. In DNA, the CDR3 is TGTGCCAGTCGACTCGAGGGCTATGGCTACACCTTC. Amino acids: CASRLEGYGYTF. Variable domain in full (rest from reference TRBV19 and TRBJ1-2): DGGITQSPKYLFRKEGQNVTLSCEQNLNHDAMYWYRQDPGQGLRLIYYSQIVNDFQKGDIAEGYSVSREKKESFPLTVTSAQKNPTAFYLCASRLEGYGYTFGSGTRLTVV.